Below are 32 T cell receptor beta chains sequenced from a single sample in a study of T cell repertoires in cytomegalovirus infection (dated by TCRdb to between 2018 and 2020). TCRdb records Illumina HiSeq 1500 as the sequencer. The public reads were quality trimmed at Q25 with fastp and then assembled into clones with MiXCR by TCRdb, keeping productive beta chains. Every distinct CDR3 protein forms one entry, paired with its most common genes and DNA. This sample comprises hundreds of thousands of distinct CDR3 sequences, around a third of them detected only once. The ten largest clones add up to approximately 13% of the sample. No antigens are known for them. The treatment or condition label of this sample denotes: in vitro stimulation with specific CMV peptide epitopes to enrich CMV-specific T cells. Material: cultured CD8+ T cells from PBMCs, obtained from culture after CMV antigen stimulation. The receptor set was obtained from a human donor in good health (CMV status not recorded). Some clones in this sample may be carry-over from other donors' samples.

This clonotype was observed many times. This chain connects TRBV7-6 to TRBJ2-3; D unresolved. Trimming cost V 5 bases and J 0 bases, with 12 bases left between them. This CDR3 comprises 15 residues. Germline V gene lookup returns CDR1 SGHVS and CDR2 FNYEAQ. CDR3 loop: CASSPRVGSTDTQYF. The DNA of the CDR3 is TGTGCCAGCAGCCCCAGAGTCGGAAGCACAGATACGCAGTATTTT.

This chain links TRBV4-1 with TRBJ2-7, with 8 nucleotides matching TRBD2. The CDR3 runs 16 residues. V was clipped by 0 bases and J by 0 bases; unmatched bases: 4. Germline lookup yields CDR1 MGHRA and CDR2 YSYEKL. The CDR3 region has the DNA TGCGCCAGCAGCCAAGATTACCGGGGGGGCTCCTACGAGCAGTACTTC. It specifies CASSQDYRGGSYEQYF.

The rearrangement joins TRBV19 to TRBJ2-7; 9 bases map to TRBD2. Germline V lookup: CDR1 LNHDA, CDR2 SQIVND (reference sequence). J gave up 7 bases and V 7 bases, and 14 bases lay outside the gene matches. This CDR3 is 15 amino acids long. The CDR3 is CASNPSGLAGGEQYF. CDR3 nucleotides: TGTGCCAGTAACCCCTCGGGACTAGCCGGGGGGGAGCAGTACTTC.

This clonotype has only a few counts. CDR3 protein: CASSLKVTGELFF. CDR3 bases: TGTGCCAGCAGTTTGAAAGTTACCGGGGAGCTGTTTTTT. V gene TRBV12-3 or TRBV12-4 combines with J gene TRBJ2-2; D remains ambiguous. The CDR3 extends over 13 amino acids. V was shortened by 3 bases and J by 5 bases, with 7 bases between the two germline ends.

There are many counts of this clonotype. The chain is built from TRBV27 and TRBJ1-1, with a tentative D call TRBD1 (5 bases). CDR1 and CDR2 from the germline V gene are MNHEY and SMNVEV (reference sequence). The CDR3 spans 14 residues. Trimming removed 1 base at V and 5 bases at J, with 11 bases between. CDR3 in amino acids: CASSLFGGWTEAFF. DNA for the CDR3: TGTGCCAGCAGTTTATTCGGGGGGTGGACTGAAGCTTTCTTT.

Here the CDR3 reads CASSNYMETQYF. In DNA, the CDR3 is TGTGCCAGCAGCAATTATATGGAGACCCAGTACTTC. This chain links TRBV7-9 with TRBJ2-5; no clear D gene. The CDR3 consists of 12 residues. With 5 bases removed from V and 5 bases from J, the gap between germline ends came to 9 bases. CDR1 SEHNR and CDR2 FQNEAQ come from the germline V gene (reference sequence). Drawing the rest from reference TRBV7-9 and TRBJ2-5, the complete variable domain is DTGVSQNPRHKITKRGQNVTFRCDPISEHNRLYWYRQTLGQGPEFLTYFQNEAQLEKSRLLSDRFSAERPKGSFSTLEIQRTEQGDSAMYLCASSNYMETQYFGPGTRLLVL.

This clonotype turned up a few times. The chain has TRBV6-2 or TRBV6-3 and TRBJ1-1, with 7 bases that match TRBD1. Losses at the gene ends were 8 bases for V and 5 bases for J; bases not matched to a gene: 8. The length of the CDR3 is 13 residues. Germline loops: CDR1 MNHEY, CDR2 SVGEGT. CDR3 nucleotide sequence: TGTGCCAGCGCACCAGGGGGTATTACTGAAGCTTTCTTT. This encodes CASAPGGITEAFF.

Notes on this clonotype: At one boundary the junction diverges from the germline segment, which might be a read error. This sequence joins TRBV7-7 and TRBJ2-2, with D perhaps matching TRBD2 (5 bases). The CDR3 covers 15 residues. Germline V CDR1 and CDR2: SSHAT, FNYEAQ (reference sequence). The CDR3 protein is CASSPDGTNTGELFF. The CDR3 DNA reads TGTGCTAGCAGCCCGGACGGGACGAACACCGGGGAGCTGTTTTTT. The full variable domain, in which reference TRBV7-7 and TRBJ2-2 provide the parts outside the CDR3, is GAGVSQSPRYKVTKRGQDVTLRCDPISSHATLYWYQQALGQGPEFLTYFNYEAQPDKSGLPSDRFSAERPEGSISTLTIQRTEQRDSAMYRCASSPDGTNTGELFFGEGSRLTVL.

This clonotype was recorded at least ten times. This rearrangement joins TRBV27 to TRBJ2-3, with TRBD1 matching 7 bases. CDR1 and CDR2 (germline): MNHEY, SMNVEV (reference sequence). This CDR3 contains 15 residues. V shed 8 bases, J shed 2 bases, and the junction held 10 bases outside the gene matches. The CDR3 DNA reads TGTGCCAGCCGCCATGGGACAGTGAACACAGATACGCAGTATTTT. This sequence encodes CASRHGTVNTDTQYF.

The chain has TRBV7-8 and TRBJ1-2, with unresolved D. V gave up 1 base and J gave up 3 bases, with 12 bases separating them. The CDR3 contains 15 residues. In germline, CDR1 is SGHVS, CDR2 FQNEAQ. The CDR3 loop is CASSLGGELDYGYTF. In DNA, the CDR3 is TGTGCCAGCAGCTTAGGCGGGGAGCTCGACTATGGCTACACCTTC.

The CDR3 reads CASSQVRRENTEAFF. The CDR3 DNA sequence: TGTGCCAGCAGCCAAGTCCGCAGGGAGAACACTGAAGCTTTCTTT. V usage is TRBV14 and J usage is TRBJ1-1, with D tentatively TRBD1 (5 bases). The V end was cut by 1 base, the J end by 1 base, with 10 bases between. CDR1 is SGHDN and CDR2 is FVKESK in the germline V gene. The CDR3 is 15 amino acids.

The chain carries TRBV6-1 and TRBJ2-5, with 7 bases lining up with TRBD1. Germline trimming cut 5 bases from V and 0 bases from J; bases unmatched to any gene: 12. Germline lookup yields CDR1 MNHNS and CDR2 SASEGT. The CDR3 runs to 17 residues. DNA for the CDR3: TGTGCCAGCAGTTCTTGGCAGGGGGATCTTGACCAAGAGACCCAGTACTTC. Its protein is CASSSWQGDLDQETQYF.

V is TRBV20-1 and J is TRBJ1-6, with TRBD1 as a possible D gene (5 bases). Trimming stripped 1 base from V and 3 bases from J, with 16 bases between. The CDR3 contains 17 residues. The germline V gene has CDR1 DFQATT and CDR2 SNEGSKA (reference sequence). CDR3 DNA: TGCAGTGCTAGAGCCTCTCCGGGACCACTCTATAATTCACCCCTCCACTTT. Its translation is CSARASPGPLYNSPLHF.

The chain recombines TRBV20-1 with TRBJ2-1, with D uncertain. The length of the CDR3 is 16 residues. Germline lookup yields CDR1 DFQATT and CDR2 SNEGSKA (reference sequence). V was trimmed by 4 bases and J by 1 base, leaving 17 bases between them. The CDR3 is CSAKGLVLGSYNEQFF. In nucleotides, the CDR3 is TGCAGTGCTAAAGGGCTAGTCTTAGGTTCCTACAATGAGCAGTTCTTC.

A remark on this clonotype: One junction end does not reproduce the germline sequence, and a read error may be involved. J is TRBJ2-3 and V is TRBV7-7; 11 bases are a match to TRBD2. The germline CDR1 and CDR2 sequences are SSHAT and FNYEAQ (reference sequence). This CDR3 has 17 residues. The CDR3 DNA follows: TGTGCTAGCAGCTCGACTACCCTAGCGGGGGGCCCAGATACGCAGTATTTT. Translation gives CASSSTTLAGGPDTQYF.

As concerns this clonotype: At one end the junction does not follow the germline gene, possibly because of a read error. The rearrangement joins TRBV7-1 to TRBJ1-2; D is unresolved. TRBV7-1 is annotated as an ORF whose role is uncertain. This CDR3 is 11 amino acids long. The CDR3 here is CVSSRTGGYTF. CDR3 sequence (DNA): TGTGTCAGCAGCCGTACGGGTGGCTACACCTTC.

The rearrangement links TRBV4-1 to TRBJ1-5; no reliable D call. The germline gives CDR1 MGHRA, CDR2 YSYEKL. V lost 0 bases to trimming and J lost 2 bases, with 8 bases between them. The CDR3 totals 15 residues. The CDR3 sequence: CASSQDTVGNQPQHF. Written as DNA, the CDR3 is TGCGCCAGCAGCCAAGATACAGTGGGCAATCAGCCCCAGCATTTT.

The CDR3 region has the DNA TGCGCCAGCAGCCAAGGGTACAGGGGACCCGGGGAGCTGTTTTTT. Protein product: CASSQGYRGPGELFF. The V gene is TRBV4-1, the J gene TRBJ2-2, with 7 positions matching TRBD1. V was clipped by 1 base and J by 6 bases; unmatched bases: 5. The germline V gene has CDR1 MGHRA and CDR2 YSYEKL. The CDR3 loop spans 15 amino acids.

In its sample, this clonotype was seen a few times. The chain carries TRBV5-4 and TRBJ2-3; 11 bases are a match to TRBD2. The CDR3 spans 20 residues. Germline assignment: CDR1 SGHNT and CDR2 YYREEE (reference sequence). V trimming: 1 base; J trimming: 2 bases; junction bases outside the gene matches: 15. CDR3 sequence: CASSLPWLAGGRGNTDTQYF. CDR3 nucleotides: TGTGCCAGCAGCTTGCCGTGGCTAGCGGGGGGCCGGGGAAACACAGATACGCAGTATTTT.

The sample holds many counts of this clonotype. The V and J genes are TRBV5-6 and TRBJ2-5; the match to TRBD1 covers 10 bases. The J segment lost 4 bases and the V segment lost 4 bases, leaving 4 bases of the junction unmatched. The CDR3 spans 14 residues. Germline values: CDR1 SGHDT, CDR2 YYEEEE. For the CDR3, the DNA is TGTGCCAGCAGCACGGGACAGGGGTTAGAGACCCAGTACTTC. It encodes CASSTGQGLETQYF.

This clonotype was observed a few times. The chain couples TRBV5-4 to TRBJ1-2; D is ambiguous. This CDR3 spans 14 amino acids. Germline loops: CDR1 SGHNT, CDR2 YYREEE (reference sequence). Between the trimmed V and J ends, which lost 0 bases and 4 bases, there was a span of 10 bases. CDR3 bases: TGTGCCAGCAGCTTGGAACAGTTAGGCTATGGCTACACCTTC. This codes for CASSLEQLGYGYTF.

The chain carries TRBV7-8 and TRBJ2-1; 7 bases match TRBD2. V lost 5 bases to trimming and J lost 8 bases; unmatched junction nucleotides: 12. Germline V gene sequence: CDR1 SGHVS, CDR2 FQNEAQ. The CDR3 runs to 15 residues. The CDR3, as DNA: TGTGCCAGCAGCACACGTGGTGGGGGGGAGCATGAGCAGTTCTTC. Its protein product is CASSTRGGGEHEQFF.

This clonotype came up a few times. The chain carries TRBV15 and TRBJ2-5, with a tentative D call TRBD2 (5 bases). Trimming removed 0 bases at V and 5 bases at J, with 13 bases between. This CDR3 spans 15 amino acids. From germline, CDR1 is LNHNV and CDR2 YYDKDF (reference sequence). CDR3 sequence: CATSRDGIEMETQYF. The CDR3, as DNA: TGTGCCACCAGCAGAGACGGGATAGAGATGGAGACCCAGTACTTC.

The chain has TRBV7-6 and TRBJ2-2; 10 bases fit TRBD2. V was pared by 1 base and J by 5 bases, with 4 bases of the junction left unmatched. The CDR3 sequence is 16 residues long. From germline, CDR1 is SGHVS and CDR2 FNYEAQ. The CDR3 DNA follows: TGTGCCAGCAGCTTAGTAGGACTAGCGGTAACCGGGGAGCTGTTTTTT. This translates into CASSLVGLAVTGELFF. The full variable domain, with the rest looked up from reference TRBV7-6 and TRBJ2-2, is GAGVSQSPRYKVTKRGQDVALRCDPISGHVSLYWYRQALGQGPEFLTYFNYEAQQDKSGLPNDRFSAERPEGSISTLTIQRTEQRDSAMYRCASSLVGLAVTGELFFGEGSRLTVL.

The chain links TRBV27 to TRBJ2-2; 8 bases are shared with TRBD1. Germline V CDR1 and CDR2: MNHEY, SMNVEV (reference sequence). V lost 6 bases, J lost 7 bases, and 16 bases stayed unmatched. The CDR3 spans 17 residues. As DNA, the CDR3 is TGTGCCAGCAGCCCCCGTCCTCAGCAGGGGGCTATCGGGGAGCTGTTTTTT. It translates to CASSPRPQQGAIGELFF.

The genes are TRBV2 and TRBJ2-3; perhaps TRBD1 as D (5 bases). The ends were cut back, 6 bases at V and 1 base at J, with 8 bases in the middle. From germline, CDR1 is SNHLY and CDR2 FYNNEI. The CDR3 sequence is 13 residues long. CDR3 nucleotides: TGTGCCAGCAGAGAACAGGGCACAGATACGCAGTATTTT. It codes for CASREQGTDTQYF.

There are a few counts of this clonotype. At one of its ends the junction is not consistent with the germline gene, which may arise from a read error. This chain joins TRBV4-1 and TRBJ1-6, with D perhaps matching TRBD1 (6 bases). This CDR3 has 17 residues. Germline CDR1 MGHRA, CDR2 YSYEKL. The CDR3 reads CASSQGPISQGNSPLHF. In DNA, the CDR3 is TGTGCCAGCAGCCAAGGACCAATTTCACAGGGCAATTCACCCCTCCACTTT.

Note on this clonotype: The junction shows a germline mismatch at one end, possibly a read error. The chain recombines TRBV15 with TRBJ2-5; D is ambiguous. The CDR3 loop spans 15 amino acids. CDR1 and CDR2 (germline): LNHNV, YYDKDF (reference sequence). The CDR3 region has the DNA TGTGTCACCAGCAGAGTCACGACGGTCCAAGAGACCCAGTACTTC. This translates into CVTSRVTTVQETQYF.

The V gene is TRBV29-1, the J gene TRBJ1-2, with D perhaps matching TRBD1 (6 bases). Germline CDR1 is SQVTM and CDR2 is ANQGSEA. V lost 6 bases and J 5 bases, leaving 13 bases between the germline ends. The CDR3 is 12 amino acids. The CDR3 protein is CSVPGQRYGYTF. The CDR3 DNA reads as TGCAGCGTACCGGGACAACGTTATGGCTACACCTTC. Together with reference TRBV29-1 and TRBJ1-2, the CDR3 gives the full variable domain: SAVISQKPSRDICQRGTSLTIQCQVDSQVTMMFWYRQQPGQSLTLIATANQGSEATYESGFVIDKFPISRPNLTFSTLTVSNMSPEDSSIYLCSVPGQRYGYTFGSGTRLTVV.

The rearrangement uses TRBV2 and TRBJ2-7; maybe TRBD2 (6 bases). Germline assignment: CDR1 SNHLY and CDR2 FYNNEI. The length of the CDR3 is 14 residues. Trimming pared 6 bases from V and 4 bases from J, leaving 16 bases between. The CDR3 nucleotides are TGTGCCAGCAGCGGGAGCCGGTTACCGTACGAGCAGTACTTC. This encodes CASSGSRLPYEQYF. Together with reference TRBV2 and TRBJ2-7, the CDR3 gives the full variable domain: EPEVTQTPSHQVTQMGQEVILRCVPISNHLYFYWYRQILGQKVEFLVSFYNNEISEKSEIFDDQFSVERPDGSNFTLKIRSTKLEDSAMYFCASSGSRLPYEQYFGPGTRLTVT.

In its sample, this clonotype was seen a few times. The chain uses TRBV6-6 and TRBJ1-5; possible D gene TRBD1, 5 bases. CDR1 is MNHNY, CDR2 SVGAGI, per germline (reference sequence). Trimming took 7 bases from V and 1 from J, leaving 17 bases between them. CDR3 length equals 16 residues. CDR3 in amino acids: CASNLEGRLSNQPQHF. The CDR3 nucleotides are TGTGCCAGCAACCTCGAGGGACGGCTCAGCAATCAGCCCCAGCATTTT.

The V call is TRBV29-1, the J call TRBJ2-1, with a possible D match to TRBD1 (6 bases). Looked up from germline, CDR1 is SQVTM and CDR2 is ANQGSEA. Trimming removed 2 bases at V and 6 bases at J, with 11 bases between. The CDR3 has 13 residues. The CDR3 protein is CSVEYRAPNEQFF. The CDR3 DNA reads as TGCAGCGTTGAATACAGGGCACCCAATGAGCAGTTCTTC.